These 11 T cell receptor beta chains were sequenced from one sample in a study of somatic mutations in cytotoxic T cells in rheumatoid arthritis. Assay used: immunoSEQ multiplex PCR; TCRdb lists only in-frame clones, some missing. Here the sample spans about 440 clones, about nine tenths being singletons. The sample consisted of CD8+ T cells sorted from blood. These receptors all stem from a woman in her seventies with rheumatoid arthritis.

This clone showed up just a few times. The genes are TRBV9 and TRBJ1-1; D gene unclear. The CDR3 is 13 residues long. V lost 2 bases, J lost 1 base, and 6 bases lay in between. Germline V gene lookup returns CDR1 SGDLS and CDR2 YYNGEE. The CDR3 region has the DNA TGTGCCAGCAGCGTGACAACGAACACTGAAGCTTTCTTT. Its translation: CASSVTTNTEAFF.

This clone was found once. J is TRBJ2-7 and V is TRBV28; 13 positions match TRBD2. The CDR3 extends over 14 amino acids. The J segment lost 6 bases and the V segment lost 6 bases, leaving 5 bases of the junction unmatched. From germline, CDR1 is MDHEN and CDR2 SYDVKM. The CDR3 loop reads CASSPGLAGLEQYF. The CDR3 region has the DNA TGTGCCAGCAGCCCGGGACTAGCGGGACTCGAGCAGTACTTC.

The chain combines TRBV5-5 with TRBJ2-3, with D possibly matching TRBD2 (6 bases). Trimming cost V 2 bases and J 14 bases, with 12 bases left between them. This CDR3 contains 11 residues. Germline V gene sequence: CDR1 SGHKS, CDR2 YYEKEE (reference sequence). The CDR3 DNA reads TGTGCCAGCAGCTTCTCGAGGGAGGTGTATTTT. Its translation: CASSFSREVYF.

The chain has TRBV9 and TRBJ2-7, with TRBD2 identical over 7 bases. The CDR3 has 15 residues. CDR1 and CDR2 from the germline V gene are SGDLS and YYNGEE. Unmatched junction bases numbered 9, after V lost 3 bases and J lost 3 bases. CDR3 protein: CASSERDWQIYEQYF. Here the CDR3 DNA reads TGTGCCAGCAGCGAGCGGGACTGGCAAATCTACGAGCAGTACTTC.

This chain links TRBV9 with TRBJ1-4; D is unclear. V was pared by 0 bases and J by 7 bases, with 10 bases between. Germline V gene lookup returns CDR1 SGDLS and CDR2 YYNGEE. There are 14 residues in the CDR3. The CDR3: CASSVAGFSEKLFF. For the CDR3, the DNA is TGTGCCAGCAGCGTAGCGGGATTTAGTGAAAAACTGTTTTTT.

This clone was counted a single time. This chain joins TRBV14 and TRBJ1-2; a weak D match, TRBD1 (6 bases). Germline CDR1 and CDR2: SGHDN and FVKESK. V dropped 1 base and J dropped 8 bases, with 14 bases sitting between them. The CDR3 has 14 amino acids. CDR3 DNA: TGTGCCAGCAGCCAAGTCATTACAGGGCAAGGCTACACCTTC. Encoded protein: CASSQVITGQGYTF.

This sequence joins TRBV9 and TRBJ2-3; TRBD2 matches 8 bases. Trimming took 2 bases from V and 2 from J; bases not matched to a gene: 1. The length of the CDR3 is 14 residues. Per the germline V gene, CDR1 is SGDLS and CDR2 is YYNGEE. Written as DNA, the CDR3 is TGTGCCAGCAGCGTCGGACTAGCCACAGATACGCAGTATTTT. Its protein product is CASSVGLATDTQYF. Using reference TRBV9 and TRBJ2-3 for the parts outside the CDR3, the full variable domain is DSGVTQTPKHLITATGQRVTLRCSPRSGDLSVYWYQQSLDQGLQFLIQYYNGEERAKGNILERFSAQQFPDLHSELNLSSLELGDSALYFCASSVGLATDTQYFGPGTRLTVL.

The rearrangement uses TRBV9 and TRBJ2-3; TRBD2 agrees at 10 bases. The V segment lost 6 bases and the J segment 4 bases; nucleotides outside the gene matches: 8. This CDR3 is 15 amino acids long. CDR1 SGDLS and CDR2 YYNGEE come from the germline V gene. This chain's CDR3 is CASTDTSGISDTQYF. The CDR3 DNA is TGTGCCAGCACCGATACTAGCGGGATCTCAGATACGCAGTATTTT. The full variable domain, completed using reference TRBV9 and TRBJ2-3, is DSGVTQTPKHLITATGQRVTLRCSPRSGDLSVYWYQQSLDQGLQFLIQYYNGEERAKGNILERFSAQQFPDLHSELNLSSLELGDSALYFCASTDTSGISDTQYFGPGTRLTVL.

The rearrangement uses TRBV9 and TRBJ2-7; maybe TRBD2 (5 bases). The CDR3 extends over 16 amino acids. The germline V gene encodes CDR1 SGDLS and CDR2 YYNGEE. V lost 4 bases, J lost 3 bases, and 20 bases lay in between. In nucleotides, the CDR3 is TGTGCCAGCAGCCCCCAGACCAGTCTAGCTGGCTACGAGCAGTACTTC. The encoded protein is CASSPQTSLAGYEQYF.

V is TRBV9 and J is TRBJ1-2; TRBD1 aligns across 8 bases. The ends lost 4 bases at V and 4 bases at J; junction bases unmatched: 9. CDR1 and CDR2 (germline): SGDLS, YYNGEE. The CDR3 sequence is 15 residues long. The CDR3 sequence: CASSPRVQGAYGYTF. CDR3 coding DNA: TGTGCCAGCAGCCCCCGGGTGCAGGGGGCCTATGGCTACACCTTC. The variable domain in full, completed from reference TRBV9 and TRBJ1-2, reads DSGVTQTPKHLITATGQRVTLRCSPRSGDLSVYWYQQSLDQGLQFLIQYYNGEERAKGNILERFSAQQFPDLHSELNLSSLELGDSALYFCASSPRVQGAYGYTFGSGTRLTVV.

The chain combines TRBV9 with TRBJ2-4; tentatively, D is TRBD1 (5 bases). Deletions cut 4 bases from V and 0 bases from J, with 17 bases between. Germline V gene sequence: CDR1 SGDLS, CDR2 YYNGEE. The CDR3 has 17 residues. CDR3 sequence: CASSTSDLGLAKNIQYF. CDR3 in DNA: TGTGCCAGCAGCACATCGGATCTGGGGCTAGCCAAAAACATTCAGTACTTC.